The 21 T cell receptor beta chains reported below all come from one sample, sequenced in a study of T cells in Graves' hyperthyroidism and ophthalmopathy. Authors of the study amplified TCR beta CDR3 regions from RNA transcripts. The primer set for the first-round RT-PCR of the TCR CDR3 was HTBI. One entry per CDR3 protein, called by TCRdb with MiXCR from the multiplex PCR reads. The sample yields under 250,000 distinct CDR3 sequences, about 15% seen once. The sample taken for sequencing was blood. The receptors originated from a man aged 50 to 60 with Graves' hyperthyroidism.

This clonotype was recorded a few times. The chain joins TRBV20-1 to TRBJ1-3; D unclear. Germline values: CDR1 DFQATT, CDR2 SNEGSKA (reference sequence). The CDR3 spans 12 residues. V was trimmed by 1 base and J by 3 bases, leaving 4 bases between them. The CDR3 spells CSARGGGNTIYF. As DNA, the CDR3 is TGCAGTGCTAGAGGGGGTGGAAACACCATATATTTT.

Many counts were recorded for this clonotype. The chain combines TRBV7-2 with TRBJ2-7; no clear D. V was pared by 6 bases and J by 3 bases, with 18 bases between. The CDR3 spans 15 residues. The germline V gene encodes CDR1 SGHTA and CDR2 FQGNSA. In DNA, the CDR3 is TGTGCCAGCAGTCCCCAAGGTCGTGGGTTCTACGAGCAGTACTTC. Amino acid sequence: CASSPQGRGFYEQYF.

This clonotype was counted at least ten times. V gene TRBV6-1 combines with J gene TRBJ1-1; D not resolved. Per germline, CDR1 MNHNS and CDR2 SASEGT. The ends were cut back, 6 bases at V and 2 bases at J, with 10 bases in the middle. The CDR3 extends over 13 amino acids. In DNA form, the CDR3 reads TGTGCCAGCAGCGAAACGGGTAACACTGAAGCTTTCTTT. Translating gives CASSETGNTEAFF.

The V and J genes are TRBV6-1 and TRBJ1-2, with D unclear. The CDR3 is 12 residues long. CDR1 is MNHNS and CDR2 is SASEGT in the germline V gene. V gave up 6 bases and J gave up 2 bases, with 7 bases separating them. CDR3 sequence: CASSRRNYGYTF. Here the CDR3 DNA reads TGTGCCAGCAGCCGCAGAAACTATGGCTACACCTTC.

This clonotype was picked up many times. The CDR3 loop reads CASTGTLETQYF. The CDR3 DNA reads as TGCGCCAGCACCGGGACCTTAGAGACCCAGTACTTC. The chain carries TRBV10-2 and TRBJ2-5; D is possibly TRBD1 or TRBD2 (5 bases each). V lost 7 bases and J lost 4, with 10 bases in between. CDR1 and CDR2 (germline): WSHSY, SAAADI. The CDR3 extends over 12 amino acids.

CDR3 loop: CASRQGLYNTGELFF. The CDR3 bases are TGTGCCAGCAGACAGGGACTTTACAACACCGGGGAGCTGTTTTTT. The chain is built from TRBV27 and TRBJ2-2; the D call may be TRBD1 or TRBD2 (6 bases each). Germline lookup yields CDR1 MNHEY and CDR2 SMNVEV (reference sequence). This CDR3 comprises 15 residues. Trimming left V 6 bases short and J 2 bases short, with 13 bases between.

This clonotype has only a few counts. This chain connects TRBV27 to TRBJ1-5; no clear D. Deletions cut 0 bases from V and 5 bases from J, with 5 bases between. CDR1 and CDR2 from the germline V gene are MNHEY and SMNVEV (reference sequence). This CDR3 region has 13 residues. The CDR3, as DNA: TGTGCCAGCAGTTTATCCACCCATCAGCCCCAGCATTTT. This codes for CASSLSTHQPQHF.

In this sample, this clonotype turned up a few times. The chain is built from TRBV12-3 or TRBV12-4 and TRBJ2-1, with TRBD2 matching 9 bases. V was pared by 7 bases and J by 2 bases, with 6 bases of the junction left unmatched. The CDR3 loop spans 15 amino acids. The DNA for the CDR3 is TGTGCCAGCAACTTAGCGGGAGTAGCCTACAATGAGCAGTTCTTC. Amino acid sequence: CASNLAGVAYNEQFF.

This rearrangement joins TRBV12-3 or TRBV12-4 to TRBJ1-2, with TRBD1 matching over 8 bases. The CDR3 contains 14 residues. V lost 5 bases, J lost 4 bases, and 6 bases stayed unmatched. The CDR3 loop reads CASSPHGQGYGYTF. CDR3 in DNA: TGTGCCAGCAGTCCCCATGGACAGGGCTATGGCTACACCTTC.

The table lists this clonotype with many counts. The genes are TRBV16 and TRBJ1-1, with 8 positions matching TRBD1. Trimming at V came to 5 bases and at J to 0 bases, leaving 5 bases not matched to a gene. Germline V lookup: CDR1 KGHSY, CDR2 FQNENV. The CDR3 consists of 15 residues. CDR3 region: CASSILDRVNTEAFF. The CDR3 DNA sequence: TGTGCCAGCAGCATTCTGGACAGGGTGAACACTGAAGCTTTCTTT.

The chain recombines TRBV7-9 with TRBJ2-1; 12 bases map to TRBD1. In germline, CDR1 is SEHNR, CDR2 FQNEAQ (reference sequence). The CDR3 runs to 15 residues. V was pared by 5 bases and J by 13 bases, with 12 bases of the junction left unmatched. This CDR3 reads CASSQPGQGASLQFF. The CDR3, as DNA: TGTGCCAGCAGCCAACCGGGACAGGGGGCGTCATTACAGTTCTTC.

This clonotype has a count of ten or more. The chain carries TRBV20-1 and TRBJ2-7; D is unclear. CDR1 and CDR2 from the germline V gene are DFQATT and SNEGSKA (reference sequence). V was cut by 0 bases and J by 0 bases, with 9 bases left in between. This CDR3 comprises 14 residues. The CDR3 loop is CSARDSRSSYEQYF. The CDR3 DNA reads as TGCAGTGCTAGAGATAGCAGGAGCTCCTACGAGCAGTACTTC.

There are many counts of this clonotype. This chain joins TRBV6-6 and TRBJ2-5; 7 nucleotides match TRBD2. Germline CDR1 reads MNHNY; CDR2 reads SVGAGI (reference sequence). V trimming: 2 bases; J trimming: 5 bases; junction bases outside the gene matches: 5. CDR3 length: 14 residues. The CDR3 coding sequence is TGTGCCAGCAGTTACCAGAGCGGGGTTGAGACCCAGTACTTC. It encodes CASSYQSGVETQYF.

There are many counts of this clonotype. The chain couples TRBV11-3 to TRBJ2-1; 8 bases map to TRBD2. Germline V CDR1 and CDR2: SGHNT, YENEEA. With V trimmed by 4 bases and J by 5 bases, 10 bases remained unmatched. The CDR3 has 16 amino acids. DNA for the CDR3: TGTGCCAGCAGCTCCCGCATGTGGCGGGGGGACAATGAGCAGTTCTTC. Protein: CASSSRMWRGDNEQFF.

This clonotype was recorded many times. The genes are TRBV2 and TRBJ2-2; D not certain. The ends were cut back, 2 bases at V and 5 bases at J, with 9 bases in the middle. Germline V gene sequence: CDR1 SNHLY, CDR2 FYNNEI. This CDR3 is built from 14 residues. CDR3 in amino acids: CASSELDRTGELFF. CDR3 DNA sequence: TGTGCCAGCAGTGAACTAGATCGAACCGGGGAGCTGTTTTTT.

The chain links TRBV6-1 to TRBJ1-4; D perhaps matches TRBD1 (6 bases). Trimming cost V 6 bases and J 6 bases, with 11 bases left between them. CDR3 size: 13 residues. The germline gives CDR1 MNHNS, CDR2 SASEGT. The CDR3 protein is CASSKGGYEKLFF. CDR3 nucleotide sequence: TGTGCCAGCAGCAAAGGGGGTTATGAAAAACTGTTTTTT.

The J gene is TRBJ2-7, the V gene TRBV5-1; D remains ambiguous. Germline V gives CDR1 SGHRS, CDR2 YFSETQ. V lost 0 bases to trimming and J lost 6 bases, with 16 bases between them. The CDR3 loop spans 15 amino acids. CDR3 sequence reads: CASSLGVSWTGEQYF. In DNA form, the CDR3 reads TGCGCCAGCAGCTTGGGTGTCAGCTGGACCGGCGAGCAGTACTTC.

The chain couples TRBV4-3 to TRBJ1-5; maybe TRBD1 (5 bases). V lost 1 base to trimming and J lost 9 bases, with 13 bases between them. The CDR3 sequence is 14 residues long. Germline V gene lookup returns CDR1 LGHNA and CDR2 YSLEER. CDR3 bases: TGCGCCAGCAGCCAAGGGACGGGGGGTCGGCCCCAGCATTTT. Translated, it gives CASSQGTGGRPQHF.

This chain uses TRBV4-1 with TRBJ2-5; a possible D gene is TRBD2 (6 bases). The CDR3 length is 15 residues. Germline lookup yields CDR1 MGHRA and CDR2 YSYEKL. The germline V and J ends were trimmed by 7 bases and 4 bases, with 19 bases remaining between them. Written as DNA, the CDR3 is TGCGCCAGCAAAGGGCGGAGGGGACCTGGAGAGACCCAGTACTTC. As protein: CASKGRRGPGETQYF.

This sequence joins TRBV5-1 and TRBJ1-3; D perhaps matches TRBD1 (5 bases). Trimming took 4 bases from V and 0 from J, leaving 23 bases between them. This CDR3 has 19 residues. Germline V lookup: CDR1 SGHRS, CDR2 YFSETQ. The CDR3 coding sequence is TGCGCCAGCAGCCCGTGGGGCCCAGGGAGCTTAAGCTCTGGAAACACCATATATTTT. Amino acid sequence: CASSPWGPGSLSSGNTIYF.

The chain has TRBV5-1 and TRBJ1-1, with D hard to call. Trimming stripped 2 bases from V and 1 base from J, with 12 bases between. The CDR3 is made up of 15 amino acids. Germline assignment: CDR1 SGHRS and CDR2 YFSETQ. For the CDR3, the DNA is TGCGCCAGCAGCTTCCGTGATGTGGGGAACACTGAAGCTTTCTTT. Its translation is CASSFRDVGNTEAFF.